These 13 T cell receptor beta chains share one sample of origin, sequenced in a study of yellow fever vaccine responses in identical twins. In TCRdb, the RT-PCR reads were re-called with MiXCR into one record per CDR3 protein. The sample has approximately 920 distinct CDR3 sequences, 81% seen once. The material sequenced was T cells from blood (PBMCs), unsorted or a sorted subset (not recorded which), taken before or after yellow fever vaccination (not recorded which). The source is a female donor who received the yellow fever vaccine.

This clonotype turned up a few times. The chain is built from TRBV4-3 and TRBJ2-3; the D gene is possibly TRBD2 (5 bases). The ends were cut back, 1 base at V and 5 bases at J, with 10 bases in the middle. CDR1 and CDR2 (germline): LGHNA, YSLEER. The CDR3 sequence is 14 residues long. CDR3 DNA: TGCGCCAGCAGCCAAGTGGGAGCAGGAGATACGCAGTATTTT. Encoded protein: CASSQVGAGDTQYF.

The rearrangement links TRBV5-1 to TRBJ2-1; unclear D gene. Deletions cut 0 bases from V and 9 bases from J, with 10 bases between. Per the germline V gene, CDR1 is SGHRS and CDR2 is YFSETQ. The CDR3 loop spans 13 amino acids. The CDR3 DNA reads as TGCGCCAGCAGCTTGGCCTCAGATGTTGAGCAGTTCTTC. Translated, it gives CASSLASDVEQFF. Combining the CDR3 with reference TRBV5-1 and TRBJ2-1 gives the whole variable domain KAGVTQTPRYLIKTRGQQVTLSCSPISGHRSVSWYQQTPGQGLQFLFEYFSETQRNKGNFPGRFSGRQFSNSRSEMNVSTLELGDSALYLCASSLASDVEQFFGPGTRLTVL.

This clonotype has just a few counts. This sequence joins TRBV20-1 and TRBJ1-2; the match to TRBD1 covers 9 bases. Trimming removed 0 bases from V and 3 bases from J; junction bases left unmatched: 5. Germline V CDR1 and CDR2: DFQATT, SNEGSKA (reference sequence). This CDR3 region has 15 residues. As DNA, the CDR3 is TGCAGTGCTAGAGAACGGGACAGGGAGTACTATGGCTACACCTTC. Translated, it gives CSARERDREYYGYTF.

The V and J genes are TRBV29-1 and TRBJ2-5, with D possibly TRBD2 on 5 matching bases. Germline CDR1 reads SQVTM; CDR2 reads ANQGSEA. The V and J ends lost 8 bases and 6 bases respectively, with 13 bases between them. The CDR3 has 11 residues. Here the CDR3 reads CSFPDWQTQYF. In DNA, the CDR3 is TGCAGCTTCCCGGACTGGCAGACCCAGTACTTC.

The gene calls are TRBV5-1 and TRBJ2-7, with unresolved D. V was shortened by 4 bases and J by 7 bases, with 15 bases between the two germline ends. This CDR3 comprises 13 residues. CDR1 and CDR2 (germline): SGHRS, YFSETQ. The CDR3 coding sequence is TGCGCCAGCAGCCCCGACACGAGGAGAGAGCAGTACGTC. This translates into CASSPDTRREQYV.

The chain carries TRBV11-1 and TRBJ1-2; TRBD1 matches 9 bases. This CDR3 contains 14 residues. Germline trimming cut 5 bases from V and 3 bases from J; bases unmatched to any gene: 4. Germline-derived CDR1 and CDR2 are SGHAT and FQDESV (reference sequence). CDR3 nucleotide sequence: TGTGCCAGCAGCCCGGGACAGGGTCACTATGGCTACACCTTC. This gives the protein CASSPGQGHYGYTF.

V is TRBV5-6 and J is TRBJ2-3; D possibly corresponds to TRBD1 (6 bases). CDR1 and CDR2 from the germline V gene are SGHDT and YYEEEE. V was shortened by 4 bases and J by 2 bases, with 17 bases between the two germline ends. This CDR3 is 16 amino acids long. CDR3 loop: CASSPDDRRYTDTQYF. CDR3 nucleotides: TGTGCCAGCAGCCCAGACGACAGGAGGTACACAGATACGCAGTATTTT.

The chain has TRBV20-1 and TRBJ2-3; D is ambiguous. V shed 1 base and J shed 4 bases, with 3 bases lying between them. This CDR3 has 11 amino acids. Germline V lookup: CDR1 DFQATT, CDR2 SNEGSKA (reference sequence). This CDR3 reads CSARVADTQYF. The CDR3 coding sequence is TGCAGTGCTAGAGTGGCAGATACGCAGTATTTT.

J is TRBJ2-7 and V is TRBV6-2 or TRBV6-3; TRBD1 matches 8 bases. The CDR3 length is 14 residues. CDR1 and CDR2 (germline): MNHEY, SVGEGT. Losses at the gene ends were 2 bases for V and 5 bases for J; bases not matched to a gene: 5. CDR3 in amino acids: CASSYTDRADEQYF. As DNA, the CDR3 is TGTGCCAGCAGTTACACGGACAGGGCCGACGAGCAGTACTTC.

The V gene is TRBV4-3, the J gene TRBJ1-2; 8 positions match TRBD1. The V segment lost 1 base and the J segment 3 bases; nucleotides outside the gene matches: 4. The germline gives CDR1 LGHNA, CDR2 YSLEER. The CDR3 covers 15 residues. The CDR3 spells CASSQARTGHYGYTF. The CDR3 nucleotides are TGCGCCAGCAGCCAAGCGCGGACAGGGCACTATGGCTACACCTTC.

This clonotype was seen just once. The chain uses TRBV4-3 and TRBJ2-2; TRBD1 aligns across 9 bases. The V gene's germline CDR1 is LGHNA and CDR2 YSLEER. This CDR3 spans 14 amino acids. With V trimmed by 4 bases and J by 5 bases, 2 bases remained unmatched. CDR3 sequence (DNA): TGCGCCAGCAGCCCAGGGACAGGGACCGGGGAGCTGTTTTTT. This sequence encodes CASSPGTGTGELFF.

V gene TRBV6-1 combines with J gene TRBJ1-6, with TRBD1 identical over 8 bases. V shed 6 bases and J 7 bases; nucleotides not matched to a gene: 5. The length of the CDR3 is 14 residues. Germline assignment: CDR1 MNHNS and CDR2 SASEGT. The CDR3 DNA is TGTGCCAGCAGCCTGACAGGGGAGAATTCACCCCTCCACTTT. Translated: CASSLTGENSPLHF.

Here the CDR3 reads CASGPAGRDEQFF. The CDR3 nucleotides read TGTGCCTCTGGTCCGGCAGGTCGCGATGAGCAGTTCTTC. This chain links TRBV24-1 with TRBJ2-1; unclear D gene. Germline CDR1 and CDR2: KGHDR and SFDVKD. Trimming removed 12 bases from V and 8 bases from J, with 19 bases in between. The CDR3 runs 13 residues.